This TCR beta chain appears in the sequencing data of a study of CD8+ T cells in alopecia areata. Turning to the study itself: Grafts of skin from C3H/HeJ donors aged roughly 6-12 months with spontaneous alopecia went to female C3H/HeJ mice aged 7-10 weeks. Points from the study as a whole: Lesional scalp displayed greater clonality than normal scalp, most notably in alopecia totalis/universalis. Scalp samples also yield sequences of resident alphabeta T cells from normal skin. With patients, TCR sharing proved less clear than in mice, a difference possibly related to HLA.

In each case, RNA was isolated and then reverse transcribed into cDNA as the sequencing template. The assay was immunoSEQ multiplex PCR, and TCRdb's table has in-frame clones only and misses some. The data show roughly 110,000 clones, none appearing only once, with roughly a fifth held by the ten largest. This clone was seen many times. Its antigen is not identified. Gene names are the mouse ones. The read falls 4 residues short of the CDR3 end, and the missing part is taken from the germline J gene. V lost 2 bases to trimming and J lost 0 bases, with 12 bases between them. Germline V gene lookup returns CDR1 NSQYPW and CDR2 LRSPGD (reference sequence). The CDR3 spans 16 residues.

The chain combines TRBV1 with TRBJ2-3; D uncertain. Sequenced: lesional skin. This TCR was sampled from a C3H/HeJ mouse with alopecia areata. The strain's MHC haplotype is H2-k. The CDR3 here is CTCSAHDKYSAETLYF. The CDR3 DNA, read in part, is TGCACCTGCAGTGCACATGACAAGTATAGTGCAGAA.